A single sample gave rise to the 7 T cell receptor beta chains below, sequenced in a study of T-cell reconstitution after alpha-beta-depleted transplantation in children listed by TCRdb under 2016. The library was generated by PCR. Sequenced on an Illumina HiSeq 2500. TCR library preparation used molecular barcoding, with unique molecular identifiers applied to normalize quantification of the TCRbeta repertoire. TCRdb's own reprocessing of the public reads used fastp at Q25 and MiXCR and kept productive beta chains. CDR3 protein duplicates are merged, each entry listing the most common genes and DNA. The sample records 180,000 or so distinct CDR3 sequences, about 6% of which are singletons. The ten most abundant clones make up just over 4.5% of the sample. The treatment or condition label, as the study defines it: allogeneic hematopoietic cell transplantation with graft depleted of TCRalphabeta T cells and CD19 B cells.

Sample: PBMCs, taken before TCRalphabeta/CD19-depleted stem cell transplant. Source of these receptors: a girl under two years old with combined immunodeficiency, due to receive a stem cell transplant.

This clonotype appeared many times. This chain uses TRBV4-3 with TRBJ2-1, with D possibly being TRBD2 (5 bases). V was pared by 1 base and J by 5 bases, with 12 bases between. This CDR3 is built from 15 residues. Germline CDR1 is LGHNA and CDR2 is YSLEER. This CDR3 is CASSQGASRHNEQFF. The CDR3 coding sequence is TGCGCCAGCAGCCAAGGGGCTAGCAGACACAATGAGCAGTTCTTC.

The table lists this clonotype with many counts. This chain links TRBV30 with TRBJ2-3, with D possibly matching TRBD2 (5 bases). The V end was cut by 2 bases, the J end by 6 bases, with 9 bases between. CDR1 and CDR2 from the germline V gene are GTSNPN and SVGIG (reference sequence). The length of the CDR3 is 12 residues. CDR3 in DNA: TGTGCCTGGAGTTCGGGATTCGATACGCAGTATTTT. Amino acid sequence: CAWSSGFDTQYF.

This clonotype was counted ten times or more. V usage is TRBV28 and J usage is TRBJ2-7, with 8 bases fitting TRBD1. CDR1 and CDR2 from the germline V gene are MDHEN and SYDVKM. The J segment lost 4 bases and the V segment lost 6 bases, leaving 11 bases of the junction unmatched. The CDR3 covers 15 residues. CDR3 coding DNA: TGTGCCAGCAGCCCAGACAGGGGACCGAGGTACGAGCAGTACTTC. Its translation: CASSPDRGPRYEQYF.

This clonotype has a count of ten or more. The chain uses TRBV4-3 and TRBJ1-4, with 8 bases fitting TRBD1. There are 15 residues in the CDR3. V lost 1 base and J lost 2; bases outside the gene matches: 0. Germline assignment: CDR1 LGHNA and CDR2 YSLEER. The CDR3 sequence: CASSQGTGTNEKLFF. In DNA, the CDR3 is TGCGCCAGCAGCCAAGGGACAGGGACTAATGAAAAACTGTTTTTT.

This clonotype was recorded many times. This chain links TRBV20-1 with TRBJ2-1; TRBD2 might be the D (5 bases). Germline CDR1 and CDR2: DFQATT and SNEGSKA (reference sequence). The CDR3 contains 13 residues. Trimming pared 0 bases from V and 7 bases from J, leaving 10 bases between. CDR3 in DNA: TGCAGTGCTAGAGAAGCTAGCTGGAATGAGCAGTTCTTC. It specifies CSAREASWNEQFF.

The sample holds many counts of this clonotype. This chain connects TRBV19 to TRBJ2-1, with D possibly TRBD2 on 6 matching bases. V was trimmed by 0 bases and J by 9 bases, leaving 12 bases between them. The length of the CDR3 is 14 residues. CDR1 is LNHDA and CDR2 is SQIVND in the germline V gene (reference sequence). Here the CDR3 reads CASSIDPSSGEQFF. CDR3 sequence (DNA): TGTGCCAGTAGTATAGATCCCAGTAGCGGTGAGCAGTTCTTC.

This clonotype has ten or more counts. The CDR3 region has the DNA TGTGCCAGCAATGACGGGAGGTCCACAGATACGCAGTATTTT. Translating gives CASNDGRSTDTQYF. The chain employs TRBV6-2 or TRBV6-3 and TRBJ2-3, with 7 bases lining up with TRBD2. Unmatched junction bases numbered 6, after V lost 7 bases and J lost 2 bases. Germline CDR1 and CDR2: MNHEY and SVGEGT. This CDR3 has 14 residues.